The source of this T cell receptor beta chain is a study of OX40 agonist ivuxolimab in advanced cancers. A history of autoimmune disease or systemic immunosuppression excluded patients. Trimming removed 4 bases at V and 7 bases at J, with 14 bases between. CDR3 length: 14 residues. CDR1 and CDR2 from the germline V gene are LNHDA and SQIVND (reference sequence). Generated by immunoSEQ multiplex PCR, the TCRdb table keeps only in-frame clones and is missing some. The sample holds about 73,000 clones, roughly 85% seen once. The sample consisted of CD4+ or CD8+ T cells sorted from blood, taken in a trial of the OX40 agonist ivuxolimab. This TCR was recovered from an adult with an advanced solid tumor such as melanoma, head and neck, liver or kidney cancer. The chain is built from TRBV19 and TRBJ2-4, with D possibly TRBD2 on 5 matching bases. In nucleotides, the CDR3 is TGTGCCAGTAGTACCCGGGGTGAGGTTAACATTCAGTACTTC. Residues: CASSTRGEVNIQYF.